This TCR beta chain comes out of a study of cytomegalovirus exposure and HLA in healthy donors. The study, taken as a whole, reports: V segments that were indistinguishable, TRBV6-2 and TRBV6-3 among them, were omitted from analysis. Accurate prediction of most subjects' HLA-A and HLA-B alleles from TCR beta sequences was reported. Later on, a genetic analysis was performed. It linked a missense variant in DCLRE1C with V- and J-gene trimming of TCR beta. Associated with HLA alleles at 0.05 false discovery rate in a later analysis were some 18,000 TCR beta sequences.

This clone turned up a few times. What it recognizes is unknown. Vbeta (60) and Jbeta (13) primers were used in the PCR. Repertoires were generated with immunoSEQ multiplex PCR, while TCRdb's copy carries only in-frame clones and drops some. Among some 77,000 clones listed, 75% to 85% were seen once. Germline values: CDR1 SGHTA, CDR2 FQGNSA. The CDR3 contains 18 residues. Losses at the gene ends were 0 bases for V and 6 bases for J; bases not matched to a gene: 14. The sequence derives from a man aged 45-60 years in good health and CMV-seropositive. V gene TRBV7-2 combines with J gene TRBJ2-3; 8 bases are shared with TRBD1. The source material was PBMCs. The CDR3 reads CASSLAGQGAHGADTQYF. CDR3 sequence (DNA): TGTGCCAGCAGCTTAGCGGGGCAGGGGGCCCACGGTGCTGATACGCAGTATTTT.